The 17 T cell receptor beta chains reported below all come from one sample, sequenced in a study of CD8 T cells in Susac syndrome. RNA was extracted with the RNeasy kit, and a quantity of 0.5 to 1 ug was reverse transcribed using random hexamers. TCRdb called the immunoSEQ multiplex PCR reads again in MiXCR, with one record for every CDR3 protein. Among roughly 250,000 distinct CDR3 sequences listed, about 96% were seen once. The sample was CD4+ T cells from PBMCs. The receptors were sampled from a human donor with Susac syndrome.

This clonotype appeared a single time. V usage is TRBV20-1 and J usage is TRBJ1-5, with 8 nucleotides matching TRBD1. CDR1 and CDR2 (germline): DFQATT, SNEGSKA (reference sequence). The length of the CDR3 is 15 residues. Germline trimming cut 6 bases from V and 0 bases from J; bases unmatched to any gene: 7. CDR3 residues: CSAGGQGHSNQPQHF. In DNA form, the CDR3 reads TGCAGTGCCGGCGGACAGGGACATAGCAATCAGCCCCAGCATTTT.

This clonotype was recorded only once. This CDR3 reads CAWSDGDRVGSEQYF. The DNA for the CDR3 is TGTGCCTGGAGTGACGGGGACAGGGTCGGCTCCGAGCAGTACTTC. The chain couples TRBV30 to TRBJ2-7; 9 bases fit TRBD1. CDR1 is GTSNPN and CDR2 is SVGIG in the germline V gene (reference sequence). V was pared by 1 base and J by 6 bases, with 10 bases of the junction left unmatched. The CDR3 totals 15 residues.

The chain combines TRBV25-1 with TRBJ2-7; TRBD2 might be the D (5 bases). V was cut by 0 bases and J by 3 bases, with 12 bases left in between. The CDR3 has 15 amino acids. Per germline, CDR1 MGHDK and CDR2 SYGVNS. CDR3 protein: CASSEYAGEIYEQYF. CDR3 DNA sequence: TGTGCCAGCAGTGAATATGCCGGGGAAATCTACGAGCAGTACTTC.

This chain connects TRBV12-3 or TRBV12-4 to TRBJ1-5; D is ambiguous. CDR3 length: 15 residues. Trimming took off 2 bases at V and 0 bases at J, with 8 bases between the two ends. For the CDR3, the DNA is TGTGCCAGCAGTTTAAACGCGGCTAGCAATCAGCCCCAGCATTTT. Amino acids: CASSLNAASNQPQHF.

The chain recombines TRBV7-8 with TRBJ1-5; TRBD1 matches 11 bases. Germline V lookup: CDR1 SGHVS, CDR2 FQNEAQ. The V segment lost 4 bases and the J segment 3 bases; nucleotides outside the gene matches: 5. The CDR3 is 16 residues long. Here the CDR3 DNA reads TGTGCCAGCAGCTACAGGACAGGGGGCGTCAATCAGCCCCAGCATTTT. It yields the protein CASSYRTGGVNQPQHF. Full variable domain (missing parts from reference TRBV7-8 and TRBJ1-5): GAGVSQSPRYKVAKRGQDVALRCDPISGHVSLFWYQQALGQGPEFLTYFQNEAQLDKSGLPSDRFFAERPEGSVSTLKIQRTQQEDSAVYLCASSYRTGGVNQPQHFGDGTRLSIL.

The chain couples TRBV18 to TRBJ2-5; no clear D gene. From germline, CDR1 is KGHSH and CDR2 LQKENI. CDR3 length: 15 residues. With 4 bases removed from V and 3 bases from J, the gap between germline ends came to 15 bases. CDR3 in DNA: TGTGCCAGCTCACAGGGATCCCGTAGGGAAGAGACCCAGTACTTC. Translating gives CASSQGSRREETQYF.

The genes are TRBV20-1 and TRBJ1-2, with no clear D. The CDR3 length is 11 residues. The V gene's germline CDR1 is DFQATT and CDR2 SNEGSKA (reference sequence). Trimming took off 3 bases at V and 8 bases at J, with 10 bases between the two ends. CDR3 bases: TGCAGTGCTAGCGTGGATACGGGCTACACCTTC. It specifies CSASVDTGYTF.

This rearrangement joins TRBV29-1 to TRBJ1-1; possible D gene TRBD1, 6 bases. Germline loops: CDR1 SQVTM, CDR2 ANQGSEA. V was shortened by 6 bases and J by 1 base, with 9 bases between the two germline ends. This CDR3 has 12 residues. Written as DNA, the CDR3 is TGCAGCGTGATGGGACAGAACACTGAAGCTTTCTTT. Translating it yields CSVMGQNTEAFF. Complete variable domain (other parts from reference TRBV29-1 and TRBJ1-1): SAVISQKPSRDICQRGTSLTIQCQVDSQVTMMFWYRQQPGQSLTLIATANQGSEATYESGFVIDKFPISRPNLTFSTLTVSNMSPEDSSIYLCSVMGQNTEAFFGQGTRLTVV.

The chain carries TRBV24-1 and TRBJ2-1; possibly TRBD1 for D (6 bases). Germline V lookup: CDR1 KGHDR, CDR2 SFDVKD. V lost 7 bases and J 2 bases, leaving 14 bases between the germline ends. The length of the CDR3 is 15 residues. The CDR3 region has the DNA TGTGCCACCAGCCCCTCGGACAGCACCTACAATGAGCAGTTCTTC. Amino acid sequence: CATSPSDSTYNEQFF.

The chain is built from TRBV5-1 and TRBJ2-5; D possibly matches TRBD1 or TRBD2 (5 bases each). V was clipped by 3 bases and J by 7 bases, with 19 bases between them. Germline lookup yields CDR1 SGHRS and CDR2 YFSETQ. This CDR3 spans 15 amino acids. In DNA form, the CDR3 reads TGCGCCAGCAGCTCGGGCCAACCGTTGAGGGGGACCCAGTACTTC. This sequence encodes CASSSGQPLRGTQYF. Based on the CDR3 plus reference TRBV5-1 and TRBJ2-5, the full variable domain is KAGVTQTPRYLIKTRGQQVTLSCSPISGHRSVSWYQQTPGQGLQFLFEYFSETQRNKGNFPGRFSGRQFSNSRSEMNVSTLELGDSALYLCASSSGQPLRGTQYFGPGTRLLVL.

The chain couples TRBV13 to TRBJ2-1; D remains unclear. Trimming pared 1 base from V and 0 bases from J, leaving 13 bases between. The length of the CDR3 is 17 residues. Germline V gene lookup returns CDR1 PRHDT and CDR2 FYEKMQ (reference sequence). The CDR3 sequence is CASSLVPWMSSYNEQFF. CDR3 DNA sequence: TGTGCCAGCAGCTTAGTTCCCTGGATGAGCTCCTACAATGAGCAGTTCTTC.

V usage is TRBV7-9 and J usage is TRBJ1-1; 8 positions match TRBD1. CDR3 length: 14 residues. The germline CDR1 and CDR2 sequences are SEHNR and FQNEAQ (reference sequence). V lost 4 bases, J lost 4 bases, and 5 bases stayed unmatched. The CDR3 loop reads CASSYQQGVTEAFF. Written as DNA, the CDR3 is TGTGCCAGCAGCTATCAACAGGGGGTCACTGAAGCTTTCTTT.

The J gene is TRBJ2-7, the V gene TRBV20-1; tentatively, D is TRBD1 or TRBD2 (5 bases each). Per the germline V gene, CDR1 is DFQATT and CDR2 is SNEGSKA (reference sequence). The CDR3 sequence is 14 residues long. The V end lost 5 bases, the J end lost 5 bases, and 19 bases lay between the germline ends. The CDR3 sequence is CSAALGTAADEQYF. The CDR3 nucleotides read TGCAGTGCTGCCCTCGGGACGGCGGCCGACGAGCAGTACTTC.

The rearrangement uses TRBV9 and TRBJ2-3, with 9 bases that match TRBD2. CDR1 SGDLS and CDR2 YYNGEE come from the germline V gene. The CDR3 has 19 residues. Trimming at V came to 0 bases and at J to 1 base, leaving 12 bases not matched to a gene. The CDR3 DNA sequence: TGTGCCAGCAGCGTAGGAGGAGCGGGAGGTCTCTCCGGCACAGATACGCAGTATTTT. Translation: CASSVGGAGGLSGTDTQYF.

The gene calls are TRBV7-8 and TRBJ1-3; a weak D match, TRBD1 (5 bases). The CDR3 sequence is 13 residues long. With 5 bases removed from V and 8 bases from J, the gap between germline ends came to 13 bases. The germline gives CDR1 SGHVS, CDR2 FQNEAQ. The CDR3 DNA reads TGTGCCAGCAGCCGGGACCTGAGGGACACCATATATTTT. The encoded protein is CASSRDLRDTIYF.

The chain has TRBV9 and TRBJ1-1; maybe TRBD1 (5 bases). Trimming stripped 0 bases from V and 1 base from J, with 10 bases between. CDR1 and CDR2 (germline): SGDLS, YYNGEE. This CDR3 contains 15 residues. This chain's CDR3 is CASSVVGARNTEAFF. The CDR3 coding sequence is TGTGCCAGCAGCGTAGTTGGGGCGCGGAACACTGAAGCTTTCTTT.

The chain employs TRBV7-2 and TRBJ1-1, with a weak D call TRBD1 (6 bases). The CDR3 is 13 amino acids. The germline V and J ends were trimmed by 5 bases and 4 bases, with 11 bases remaining between them. The germline CDR1 and CDR2 sequences are SGHTA and FQGNSA. CDR3 residues: CASSLDSPTEAFF. CDR3 DNA sequence: TGTGCCAGCAGCCTGGACAGTCCCACTGAAGCTTTCTTT.